These T cell receptor beta chains were read from a single sample in a study of cytomegalovirus exposure and HLA in healthy donors. Only in-frame clones appear in the TCRdb table, and some are missing; sequencing was by immunoSEQ multiplex PCR. There are around 150,000 clones in the sample; around four fifths occur only once, and about 3.7% lies in the top ten. Material: PBMCs. These receptors all stem from a male donor in good health and CMV-seronegative. Each CDR3 is given with its conserved first and last residue. A D gene is named only where the DNA matches it firmly. Clone size, where shown, is once, few, many, or a class for clones that have expanded.

cdr3_length,d_call,clone_size,v_call,j_call,cdr3_nt,cdr3_aa
14,NA,NA,TRBV7-3,TRBJ1-2,TGTGCCAGCAGCTTAGGGGGCGCGGACTATGGCTACACCTTC,CASSLGGADYGYTF
17,TRBD1,few,TRBV7-6,TRBJ2-1,TGTGCCAGCAGCTGGATAAATCCGGGACAGGGAAGTGCTGAGCAGTTCTTC,CASSWINPGQGSAEQFF
12,NA,NA,TRBV15,TRBJ2-5,TGTGCCACCAGCGAGGGTTTGGAGACCCAGTACTTC,CATSEGLETQYF
14,NA,NA,TRBV21-1,TRBJ2-3,TGTGCCAGCAGCAAAGGACTAGTCCCAGATACGCAGTATTTT,CASSKGLVPDTQYF
14,NA,NA,TRBV13,TRBJ1-1,TGTGCCAGCAGCTTTCAACAGGGGAACACTGAAGCTTTCTTT,CASSFQQGNTEAFF
14,NA,NA,TRBV7-2,TRBJ2-7,TGTGCCAGCAGCTCTCCGGGGACAATCTACGAGCAGTACTTC,CASSSPGTIYEQYF
15,NA,few,TRBV2,TRBJ2-3,TGTGCCAGCATGGTCTCCATCGGGAGCACAGATACGCAGTATTTT,CASMVSIGSTDTQYF
12,NA,NA,TRBV7-9,TRBJ2-7,TGTGCCAGCAGCTCCAGGCCCGGCGAGCAGTACTTC,CASSSRPGEQYF
16,TRBD1,NA,TRBV2,TRBJ2-1,TGTGCCAGCAGGTCCCCGACAGGGTTCGTCTACAATGAGCAGTTCTTC,CASRSPTGFVYNEQFF
13,NA,NA,TRBV6-1,TRBJ2-7,TGTGCCAGCAGAACAGGGAGTTTCTACGAGCAGTACTTC,CASRTGSFYEQYF
16,TRBD2,NA,TRBV5-5,TRBJ2-7,TGTGCCAGCAGCCTCGGACTAGCGGGTTTTTCCTACGAGCAGTACTTC,CASSLGLAGFSYEQYF
15,NA,NA,TRBV28,TRBJ2-3,TGTGCCACCCGGCGGCCTGGCCGCTTCACAGATACGCAGTATTTT,CATRRPGRFTDTQYF
15,TRBD1,NA,TRBV2,TRBJ2-1,TGTGCCAGCAGCGTGGACAGGGGGAGATACAATGAGCAGTTCTTC,CASSVDRGRYNEQFF
15,TRBD1,NA,TRBV7-9,TRBJ2-1,TGTGCCAGCAGCCTACAGGGGAGCTCCTACAATGAGCAGTTCTTC,CASSLQGSSYNEQFF
13,TRBD2,NA,TRBV11-2,TRBJ2-1,TGTGCCAGCAGCTTCTCACTAGCGAGTGAGCAGTTCTTC,CASSFSLASEQFF
17,TRBD2,NA,TRBV4-3,TRBJ2-1,TGCGCCAGCAGCCAAGAGTTTGGACTAGGGCACCTAAATGAGCAGTTCTTC,CASSQEFGLGHLNEQFF
17,NA,NA,TRBV21-1,TRBJ2-7,TGTGCCAGCAGCACCAACGCGGGGGGGCTGAGCTCCTACGAGCAGTACTTC,CASSTNAGGLSSYEQYF
17,NA,NA,TRBV4-1,TRBJ2-1,TGCGCCAGCAGCCAAGCGAATACAGGGTCGACGGACAATGAGCAGTTCTTC,CASSQANTGSTDNEQFF
16,NA,NA,TRBV4-3,TRBJ1-4,TGCGCCAGCAGCCAAGACTTGGGGGCCGTGAATGAAAAACTGTTTTTT,CASSQDLGAVNEKLFF
16,TRBD2,few,TRBV5-1,TRBJ2-7,TGCGCCAGCAGCTTGGTCACGAGCGGGAAAGTCTACGAGCAGTACTTC,CASSLVTSGKVYEQYF
14,NA,NA,TRBV19,TRBJ1-2,TGTGCCAGTAAACTGGACGGCGAGGGCTACGGCTACACCTTC,CASKLDGEGYGYTF
15,TRBD1,NA,TRBV7-6,TRBJ2-2,TGTGCCAGCAGCTCGGGACAGGGAAACACCGGGGAGCTGTTTTTT,CASSSGQGNTGELFF
15,TRBD2,once,TRBV5-4,TRBJ2-2,TGTGCCAGCACCCCGGGACTAGCGACCACCGGGGAGCTGTTTTTT,CASTPGLATTGELFF
14,NA,NA,TRBV7-7,TRBJ2-7,TGTGCTAGCAGCTTAGGGTCAGGGCTGGGGGAGCAGTACTTC,CASSLGSGLGEQYF
13,TRBD1,NA,TRBV6-5,TRBJ1-2,TGTGCCAGCAGTTATGGGACAGGGGGCCGCTACACCTTC,CASSYGTGGRYTF
15,TRBD2,once,TRBV5-1,TRBJ2-1,TGCGCCAGCAGCCCGACTAGCGGGAGCTTACATGAGCAGTTCTTC,CASSPTSGSLHEQFF
14,TRBD2,NA,TRBV27,TRBJ2-2,TGTGCCAGCACCGGGGGGACTTTAACCGGGGAGCTGTTTTTT,CASTGGTLTGELFF
13,NA,NA,TRBV27,TRBJ1-6,TGTGCCAGCACTAGAGACCGGGGGGGTCCCCTCCACTTT,CASTRDRGGPLHF
15,NA,NA,TRBV6-5,TRBJ2-7,TGTGCCAGCAGGAAATCCCCCAGGAACTCCTACGAGCAGTACTTC,CASRKSPRNSYEQYF
15,NA,NA,TRBV6-5,TRBJ1-1,TGTGCCAGCAGAAACTCGGGGGGAATGAACACTGAAGCTTTCTTT,CASRNSGGMNTEAFF
14,NA,few,TRBV7-9,TRBJ1-1,TGTGCCAGCAGCACACAGGGTTGGGACACTGAAGCTTTCTTT,CASSTQGWDTEAFF
15,TRBD1,few,TRBV28,TRBJ2-7,TGTGCCAGCAGTTACCCCGGGACAGGGCCGTCCTGGTTGTACTTC,CASSYPGTGPSWLYF
18,NA,NA,TRBV14,TRBJ2-5,TGTGCCAGCAGCCCTCCCGGAGTTGGGGGCGTTTTAGAAGAGACCCAGTACTTC,CASSPPGVGGVLEETQYF
16,TRBD2,NA,TRBV19,TRBJ2-5,TGTGCCAGTAGTCTCAGAGGACTAGCGGTTCAAGAGACCCAGTACTTC,CASSLRGLAVQETQYF
15,TRBD2,once,TRBV5-4,TRBJ2-3,TGTGCCAGCAGCTTGGTAGCGGGAGGGACAGATACGCAGTATTTT,CASSLVAGGTDTQYF
13,TRBD1,NA,TRBV6-5,TRBJ1-2,TGTGCCAGCAGTTTACAGGGGAAGGAAGGCTACACCTTC,CASSLQGKEGYTF
19,TRBD2,few,TRBV11-3,TRBJ2-2,TGTGCCAGCAGCTTAGTAGGACTAGCGGGGGCAGCGAACACCGGGGAGCTGTTTTTT,CASSLVGLAGAANTGELFF
14,NA,few,TRBV5-6,TRBJ2-7,TGTGCCAGCAGCTTGAGGGGGGGGTCCTACGAGCAGTACTTC,CASSLRGGSYEQYF